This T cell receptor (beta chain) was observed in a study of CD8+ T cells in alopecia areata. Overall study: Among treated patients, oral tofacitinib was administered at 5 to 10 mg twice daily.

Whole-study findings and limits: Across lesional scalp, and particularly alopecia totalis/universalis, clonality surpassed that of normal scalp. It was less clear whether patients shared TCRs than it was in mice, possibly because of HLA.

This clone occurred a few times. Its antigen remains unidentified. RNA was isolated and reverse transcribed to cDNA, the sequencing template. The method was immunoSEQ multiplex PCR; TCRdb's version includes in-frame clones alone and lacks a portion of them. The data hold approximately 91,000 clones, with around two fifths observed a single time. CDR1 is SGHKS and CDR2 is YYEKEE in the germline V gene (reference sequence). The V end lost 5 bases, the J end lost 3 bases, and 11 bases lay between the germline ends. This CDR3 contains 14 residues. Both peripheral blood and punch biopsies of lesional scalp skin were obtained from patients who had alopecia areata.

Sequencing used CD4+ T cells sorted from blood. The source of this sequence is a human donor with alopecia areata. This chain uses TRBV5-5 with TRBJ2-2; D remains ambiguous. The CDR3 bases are TGTGCCAGCAGACCCGTTGGGGACACCGGGGAGCTGTTTTTT. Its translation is CASRPVGDTGELFF.